Listed below are T cell receptor beta chains from one sample, sequenced in a study of blood T cell repertoires in COVID-19. Here immunoSEQ multiplex PCR was the method, and the copy in TCRdb shows in-frame clones only, minus some. The sample records 70,000 or so clones, about 80% being singletons. The sample consisted of peripheral blood. The receptors here all came from a human donor in a cohort sampled during active COVID-19. Both conserved end residues are part of each CDR3. A D gene is named only where the DNA matches it firmly. Clone size is shown for a subset of rows, as once, few, many or a class of expanded clone.

d_call: -; j_call: TRBJ2-4; v_call: TRBV7-9; clone_size: -; cdr3_aa: CASSPYWTTKIAKNIQYF; cdr3_nt: TGTGCCAGCAGCCCTTATTGGACTACGAAAATAGCCAAAAACATTCAGTACTTC
d_call: TRBD2; j_call: TRBJ2-1; v_call: TRBV7-6; clone_size: -; cdr3_aa: CASSLAARGAYNEQFF; cdr3_nt: TGTGCCAGCAGCTTAGCGGCGCGGGGGGCCTACAATGAGCAGTTCTTC
d_call: TRBD1; j_call: TRBJ1-3; v_call: TRBV6-5; clone_size: -; cdr3_aa: CASASDRGNTIYF; cdr3_nt: TGTGCCAGCGCGAGTGACAGGGGGAACACCATATATTTT
d_call: -; j_call: TRBJ1-4; v_call: TRBV5-6; clone_size: -; cdr3_aa: CASSLKTGGYLALGKLFF; cdr3_nt: TGTGCCAGCAGCTTGAAGACAGGCGGATACTTGGCCCTGGGGAAACTGTTTTTT
d_call: TRBD2; j_call: TRBJ2-2; v_call: TRBV9; clone_size: once; cdr3_aa: CASSAPGGTGELFF; cdr3_nt: TGTGCCAGCAGCGCCCCGGGGGGCACCGGGGAGCTGTTTTTT
d_call: -; j_call: TRBJ1-1; v_call: TRBV5-6; clone_size: -; cdr3_aa: CASSPGVQNEAFF; cdr3_nt: TGTGCCAGCAGCCCCGGGGTACAAAATGAAGCTTTCTTT
d_call: -; j_call: TRBJ2-7; v_call: TRBV5-6; clone_size: -; cdr3_aa: CASSLVDSLPYEQYF; cdr3_nt: TGTGCCAGCAGCTTGGTGGACAGCCTTCCCTACGAGCAGTACTTC
d_call: -; j_call: TRBJ2-5; v_call: TRBV12-3/TRBV12-4; clone_size: -; cdr3_aa: CASSFSRGETQYF; cdr3_nt: TGTGCCAGCAGTTTTTCGCGGGGAGAGACCCAGTACTTC
d_call: -; j_call: TRBJ2-1; v_call: TRBV1; clone_size: -; cdr3_aa: CTSSGLYNEQFF; cdr3_nt: TGCACCAGCAGCGGACTCTACAATGAGCAGTTCTTC
d_call: TRBD1; j_call: TRBJ1-1; v_call: TRBV7-2; clone_size: -; cdr3_aa: CASSTGQVNTEAFF; cdr3_nt: TGTGCCAGCAGCACGGGACAGGTGAACACTGAAGCTTTCTTT